This entry is about one TCR beta chain. This table comes from immunoSEQ multiplex PCR, and its TCRdb copy is limited to in-frame clones, with some not included. The sample includes about 6,000 clones, around 84% of them seen just once. These data are taken from a study of early stage breast cancer tumors. Overall study: ER+/PR+/HER2- status applied to about 75% of the 16 invasive breast tumors. Average read coverage per sample was roughly 10-fold.

Germline lookup yields CDR1 LNHDA and CDR2 SQIVND (reference sequence). The CDR3 contains 16 residues. This receptor was obtained from a person aged 65 to 79 with breast cancer. Specimen: normal breast tissue next to the tumor. The chain combines TRBV19 with TRBJ2-5; 10 nucleotides match TRBD1. Matching the DNA end better, TRBJ2-7 makes the J call doubtful. CDR3 in DNA: TGTGCCAGTAGCTGGTCGGAGGGACAGGGGACCTACGAGCAGTACTTC. This codes for CASSWSEGQGTYEQYF.